A single sample gave rise to the 32 T cell receptor beta chains below, sequenced in a study of cytomegalovirus exposure and HLA in healthy donors. Generated by immunoSEQ multiplex PCR, the TCRdb table keeps only in-frame clones and is missing some. The sample has 150,000 to 200,000 clones, about 86% seen once. The sample taken for sequencing was PBMCs. Receptors originate from a woman aged 18-35 years in good health and CMV-seronegative.

CDR3: CASSLEQGGYTF. For the CDR3, the DNA is TGTGCCAGCAGCTTAGAACAGGGAGGCTACACCTTC. The chain joins TRBV7-9 to TRBJ1-2; the D gene is possibly TRBD1 (6 bases). V lost 1 base, J lost 8 bases, and 8 bases lay in between. The length of the CDR3 is 12 residues. CDR1 and CDR2 from the germline V gene are SEHNR and FQNEAQ (reference sequence).

This sequence joins TRBV5-1 and TRBJ1-1; 9 bases fit TRBD1. Germline V CDR1 and CDR2: SGHRS, YFSETQ. Trimming at V came to 4 bases and at J to 1 base, leaving 5 bases not matched to a gene. CDR3 length: 15 residues. CDR3 protein: CASSLQGAQNTEAFF. The CDR3 region has the DNA TGCGCCAGCAGCCTACAGGGGGCCCAGAACACTGAAGCTTTCTTT.

The V call is TRBV29-1, the J call TRBJ2-3; 10 bases line up with TRBD1. The CDR3 has 15 residues. The V segment lost 5 bases and the J segment 1 base; nucleotides outside the gene matches: 6. Per the germline V gene, CDR1 is SQVTM and CDR2 is ANQGSEA. The CDR3 reads CSVLPGTGGTDTQYF. CDR3 DNA sequence: TGCAGCGTTTTACCCGGGACAGGGGGCACAGATACGCAGTATTTT.

The chain has TRBV9 and TRBJ2-2; D possibly corresponds to TRBD1 (6 bases). This CDR3 is 15 amino acids long. Germline CDR1 SGDLS, CDR2 YYNGEE. The germline V and J ends were trimmed by 2 bases and 3 bases, with 11 bases remaining between them. In DNA form, the CDR3 reads TGTGCCAGCAGCGTTTTGTCAGGGGACACCGGGGAGCTGTTTTTT. This gives the protein CASSVLSGDTGELFF. Combining the CDR3 with reference TRBV9 and TRBJ2-2 gives the whole variable domain DSGVTQTPKHLITATGQRVTLRCSPRSGDLSVYWYQQSLDQGLQFLIQYYNGEERAKGNILERFSAQQFPDLHSELNLSSLELGDSALYFCASSVLSGDTGELFFGEGSRLTVL.

The V call is TRBV6-1, the J call TRBJ1-4; 7 bases line up with TRBD1. V lost 6 bases to trimming and J lost 6 bases; unmatched junction nucleotides: 1. This CDR3 has 12 residues. Germline loops: CDR1 MNHNS, CDR2 SASEGT. The CDR3 is CASRGTDEKLFF. CDR3 nucleotide sequence: TGTGCCAGCAGAGGGACAGATGAAAAACTGTTTTTT.

The chain is built from TRBV2 and TRBJ2-3; 11 bases line up with TRBD2. This CDR3 contains 15 residues. The V and J ends lost 6 bases and 1 base, in that order; junction bases with no gene match: 3. The germline CDR1 and CDR2 sequences are SNHLY and FYNNEI. The DNA of the CDR3 is TGTGCCAGCAGCCTGGGACTAGCGGGCACAGATACGCAGTATTTT. As protein: CASSLGLAGTDTQYF.

This clone was seen only once. The gene calls are TRBV19 and TRBJ2-4; 9 bases are shared with TRBD1. Germline CDR1 LNHDA, CDR2 SQIVND (reference sequence). The V and J ends lost 1 base and 1 base, in that order; junction bases with no gene match: 2. CDR3 length: 16 amino acids. The CDR3 sequence: CASSIAGTGAKNIQYF. CDR3 sequence (DNA): TGTGCCAGTAGTATAGCTGGGACAGGGGCCAAAAACATTCAGTACTTC.

This clone has a single count. The rearrangement joins TRBV5-1 to TRBJ1-1; a possible D gene is TRBD1 (6 bases). Trimming removed 5 bases at V and 1 base at J, with 15 bases between. Germline CDR1 and CDR2: SGHRS and YFSETQ. CDR3 length equals 15 residues. CDR3 DNA sequence: TGCGCCAGCAGGGGGTCGGAACAGGGGAACACTGAAGCTTTCTTT. This encodes CASRGSEQGNTEAFF.

This clone came up a few times. The CDR3 spells CASSSPGLLDEQYF. CDR3 DNA sequence: TGTGCCAGCAGTTCCCCGGGACTGCTAGATGAGCAGTACTTC. V and J are TRBV6-6 and TRBJ2-7, with D possibly matching TRBD2 (6 bases). In germline, CDR1 is MNHNY, CDR2 SVGAGI (reference sequence). The V gene lost 4 bases and the J gene lost 7 bases, with 17 bases spanning the gap. CDR3 length: 14 amino acids.

The chain uses TRBV7-6 and TRBJ2-7, with TRBD2 as a possible D gene (5 bases). The V and J ends lost 0 bases and 2 bases respectively, with 5 bases between them. The V gene's germline CDR1 is SGHVS and CDR2 FNYEAQ. The CDR3 contains 13 residues. The CDR3 sequence is CASSLAEAYEQYF. DNA for the CDR3: TGTGCCAGCAGCTTAGCGGAGGCCTACGAGCAGTACTTC.

The CDR3 nucleotides read TGTGCCACAGGACAGGGTCGGAACGGGGAGCTGTTTTTT. Its protein product is CATGQGRNGELFF. The chain has TRBV6-1 and TRBJ2-2; TRBD1 matches at 8 bases. Germline trimming cut 10 bases from V and 7 bases from J; bases unmatched to any gene: 8. This CDR3 region has 13 residues. Looked up from germline, CDR1 is MNHNS and CDR2 is SASEGT.

The rearrangement uses TRBV11-2 and TRBJ2-1; a possible D gene is TRBD1 (5 bases). Germline V lookup: CDR1 SGHAT, CDR2 FQNNGV. V was shortened by 3 bases and J by 5 bases, with 8 bases between the two germline ends. This CDR3 spans 13 amino acids. Written as DNA, the CDR3 is TGTGCCAGCAGCTTGGGGCTGAACAATGAGCAGTTCTTC. Its protein is CASSLGLNNEQFF.

The chain carries TRBV5-1 and TRBJ2-3, with 9 bases aligning to TRBD2. This CDR3 has 14 residues. After removal of 4 bases from V and 1 base from J, the junction contained 1 base not matched to a gene. Germline values: CDR1 SGHRS, CDR2 YFSETQ. The CDR3 protein is CASSRTSGTDTQYF. DNA of the CDR3: TGCGCCAGCAGCAGGACTAGCGGCACAGATACGCAGTATTTT.

The chain carries TRBV7-3 and TRBJ2-1, with D tentatively TRBD1 (6 bases). Germline-derived CDR1 and CDR2 are SGHTA and FQGTGA. The CDR3 is 13 residues long. The V end lost 4 bases, the J end lost 4 bases, and 8 bases lay between the germline ends. CDR3 region: CASSSTGYNEQFF. The CDR3 nucleotides are TGTGCCAGCAGCTCGACAGGATACAATGAGCAGTTCTTC.

The rearrangement uses TRBV29-1 and TRBJ1-2, with D perhaps matching TRBD1 (6 bases). The V end lost 3 bases, the J end lost 5 bases, and 10 bases lay between the germline ends. The germline gives CDR1 SQVTM, CDR2 ANQGSEA. The CDR3 is made up of 12 amino acids. DNA for the CDR3: TGCAGCGTTGATGGGGGGGCGTATGGCTACACCTTC. Protein product: CSVDGGAYGYTF.

This clone was seen just once. The rearrangement joins TRBV27 to TRBJ1-4, with 12 bases matching TRBD1. With V trimmed by 8 bases and J by 8 bases, 9 bases remained unmatched. Germline CDR1 reads MNHEY; CDR2 reads SMNVEV (reference sequence). This CDR3 is 15 amino acids long. The chain's CDR3 is CASAFSGTGGEKLFF. DNA of the CDR3: TGTGCCAGCGCTTTCAGCGGGACAGGGGGCGAAAAACTGTTTTTT.

As for this clone: The sample carries other DNA sequences with the same CDR3. V gene TRBV10-3 combines with J gene TRBJ2-7; TRBD1 matches at 7 bases. In germline, CDR1 is ENHRY, CDR2 SYGVKD. The J segment lost 1 base and the V segment lost 0 bases, leaving 3 bases of the junction unmatched. The CDR3 sequence is 15 residues long. The chain's CDR3 is CAISESTGLSYEQYF. The CDR3 DNA follows: TGTGCCATCAGTGAGTCGACAGGGTTATCCTACGAGCAGTACTTC.

The genes are TRBV18 and TRBJ2-3; TRBD2 agrees at 7 bases. V lost 3 bases and J lost 2; bases outside the gene matches: 11. This CDR3 has 17 residues. Germline loops: CDR1 KGHSH, CDR2 LQKENI. CDR3 amino acids: CASSPAGLVLATDTQYF. CDR3 bases: TGTGCCAGCTCACCCGCTGGACTAGTGTTAGCCACAGATACGCAGTATTTT.

J is TRBJ1-2 and V is TRBV15, with 8 positions matching TRBD1. V lost 5 bases, J lost 4 bases, and 9 bases stayed unmatched. CDR1 LNHNV and CDR2 YYDKDF come from the germline V gene (reference sequence). This CDR3 region has 15 residues. The CDR3: CATSPGQGKSYGYTF. Here the CDR3 DNA reads TGTGCCACCAGCCCTGGACAGGGCAAAAGCTATGGCTACACCTTC.

V usage is TRBV19 and J usage is TRBJ2-7; D remains ambiguous. Germline V gene lookup returns CDR1 LNHDA and CDR2 SQIVND (reference sequence). The germline V and J ends were trimmed by 8 bases and 0 bases, with 14 bases remaining between them. This CDR3 comprises 14 residues. CDR3: CASSLEYGSYEQYF. For the CDR3, the DNA is TGTGCCAGTTCATTGGAGTACGGCTCCTACGAGCAGTACTTC. Based on the CDR3 plus reference TRBV19 and TRBJ2-7, the full variable domain is DGGITQSPKYLFRKEGQNVTLSCEQNLNHDAMYWYRQDPGQGLRLIYYSQIVNDFQKGDIAEGYSVSREKKESFPLTVTSAQKNPTAFYLCASSLEYGSYEQYFGPGTRLTVT.

The chain couples TRBV15 to TRBJ2-2; TRBD1 matches 7 bases. CDR1 LNHNV and CDR2 YYDKDF come from the germline V gene (reference sequence). V lost 3 bases to trimming and J lost 0 bases; unmatched junction nucleotides: 7. CDR3 length equals 17 residues. The CDR3 sequence: CATSRGSGGANTGELFF. The CDR3 nucleotides read TGTGCCACCAGCAGGGGGTCAGGGGGAGCGAACACCGGGGAGCTGTTTTTT.

The sample holds one count of this clone. This sequence joins TRBV4-3 and TRBJ2-7, with D perhaps TRBD2 (7 bases). The CDR3 spans 17 residues. The germline V gene has CDR1 LGHNA and CDR2 YSLEER. The germline V and J ends were trimmed by 0 bases and 5 bases, with 20 bases remaining between them. CDR3 residues: CASSQDSESGTFNEQYF. CDR3 in DNA: TGCGCCAGCAGCCAAGACTCGGAGAGCGGGACATTCAACGAGCAGTACTTC.

The gene calls are TRBV5-6 and TRBJ2-7; 9 nucleotides align to TRBD1. The CDR3 length is 15 residues. The germline gives CDR1 SGHDT, CDR2 YYEEEE. The V segment lost 4 bases and the J segment 4 bases; nucleotides outside the gene matches: 9. CDR3 sequence reads: CASSDGTGLVYEQYF. In nucleotides, the CDR3 is TGTGCCAGCAGCGACGGGACAGGGCTTGTTTACGAGCAGTACTTC.

This chain uses TRBV7-9 with TRBJ2-3; D might be TRBD2 (5 bases). CDR1 SEHNR and CDR2 FQNEAQ come from the germline V gene (reference sequence). V lost 1 base and J lost 3, with 11 bases in between. The CDR3 runs to 15 residues. The CDR3, as DNA: TGTGCCAGCAGCTTAGGGACTTTCCTAACAGATACGCAGTATTTT. As protein: CASSLGTFLTDTQYF. The full variable domain, its missing parts supplied by reference TRBV7-9 and TRBJ2-3, is DTGVSQNPRHKITKRGQNVTFRCDPISEHNRLYWYRQTLGQGPEFLTYFQNEAQLEKSRLLSDRFSAERPKGSFSTLEIQRTEQGDSAMYLCASSLGTFLTDTQYFGPGTRLTVL.

This clone was observed once. The chain couples TRBV10-3 to TRBJ2-7; D perhaps matches TRBD1 (6 bases). CDR1 and CDR2 from the germline V gene are ENHRY and SYGVKD. The V end was cut by 11 bases, the J end by 0 bases, with 20 bases between. This CDR3 is 15 amino acids long. The CDR3 reads CASRGSSVSSYEQYF. DNA for the CDR3: TGTGCCTCGAGGGGGAGCTCTGTTAGCTCCTACGAGCAGTACTTC.

The rearrangement uses TRBV21-1 and TRBJ2-1; the DNA was not used to check the table's D call, TRBD2. TRBV21-1 is an annotated pseudogene. The CDR3 is 18 amino acids. The CDR3 loop is CASSRTSGSSPLYNEQFF. CDR3 in DNA: TGTGCCAGCAGTCGGACTAGCGGGAGTTCTCCCCTATACAATGAGCAGTTCTTC.

Concerning this clone itself: This sample includes further DNA sequences coding for the same CDR3. The rearrangement links TRBV5-1 to TRBJ1-2, with TRBD1 matching 7 bases. The CDR3 extends over 14 amino acids. Germline CDR1 reads SGHRS; CDR2 reads YFSETQ. Unmatched junction bases numbered 8, after V lost 4 bases and J lost 5 bases. CDR3 sequence: CASSLEGQNYGYTF. For the CDR3, the DNA is TGCGCCAGCAGCCTGGAGGGACAGAATTATGGCTACACCTTC.

The chain employs TRBV9 and TRBJ1-1; no firm D call. CDR3 size: 13 residues. CDR1 SGDLS and CDR2 YYNGEE come from the germline V gene. Trimming removed 1 base at V and 4 bases at J, with 8 bases between. The CDR3 bases are TGTGCCAGCAGCGTACAGGTGAGCACTGAAGCTTTCTTT. It yields the protein CASSVQVSTEAFF.

The rearrangement links TRBV30 to TRBJ1-1; 7 bases align to TRBD1. This CDR3 is 18 amino acids long. In germline, CDR1 is GTSNPN, CDR2 SVGIG (reference sequence). With 1 base clipped from V and 0 bases from J, the junction kept 14 bases outside the gene matches. The CDR3 DNA reads TGTGCCTGGAGTGACGGATTATTGTCGACAGGGATGAACACTGAAGCTTTCTTT. This encodes CAWSDGLLSTGMNTEAFF.

V gene TRBV19 combines with J gene TRBJ2-1, with no clear D. The CDR3 length is 13 residues. Germline assignment: CDR1 LNHDA and CDR2 SQIVND (reference sequence). V was trimmed by 7 bases and J by 3 bases, leaving 10 bases between them. The CDR3 region is CASIPTGYNEQFF. CDR3 in DNA: TGTGCCAGTATCCCCACCGGCTACAATGAGCAGTTCTTC.

This clone was detected once. The CDR3 region is CASSPKQGAGTDTQYF. Here the CDR3 DNA reads TGTGCCAGCTCACCTAAGCAGGGGGCTGGCACAGATACGCAGTATTTT. The gene calls are TRBV18 and TRBJ2-3; 8 bases match TRBD1. This CDR3 comprises 16 residues. V lost 3 bases, J lost 1 base, and 6 bases stayed unmatched. Germline V gene sequence: CDR1 KGHSH, CDR2 LQKENI.

This clone was recorded once. J is TRBJ1-1 and V is TRBV5-1; the D gene is possibly TRBD1 (6 bases). V shed 7 bases and J shed 6 bases, with 7 bases lying between them. Looked up from germline, CDR1 is SGHRS and CDR2 is YFSETQ. The CDR3 loop spans 10 amino acids. CDR3 coding DNA: TGCGCCAGCGGGGGCTCTGAAGCTTTCTTT. It encodes CASGGSEAFF. The full variable domain, its missing parts supplied by reference TRBV5-1 and TRBJ1-1, is KAGVTQTPRYLIKTRGQQVTLSCSPISGHRSVSWYQQTPGQGLQFLFEYFSETQRNKGNFPGRFSGRQFSNSRSEMNVSTLELGDSALYLCASGGSEAFFGQGTRLTVV.